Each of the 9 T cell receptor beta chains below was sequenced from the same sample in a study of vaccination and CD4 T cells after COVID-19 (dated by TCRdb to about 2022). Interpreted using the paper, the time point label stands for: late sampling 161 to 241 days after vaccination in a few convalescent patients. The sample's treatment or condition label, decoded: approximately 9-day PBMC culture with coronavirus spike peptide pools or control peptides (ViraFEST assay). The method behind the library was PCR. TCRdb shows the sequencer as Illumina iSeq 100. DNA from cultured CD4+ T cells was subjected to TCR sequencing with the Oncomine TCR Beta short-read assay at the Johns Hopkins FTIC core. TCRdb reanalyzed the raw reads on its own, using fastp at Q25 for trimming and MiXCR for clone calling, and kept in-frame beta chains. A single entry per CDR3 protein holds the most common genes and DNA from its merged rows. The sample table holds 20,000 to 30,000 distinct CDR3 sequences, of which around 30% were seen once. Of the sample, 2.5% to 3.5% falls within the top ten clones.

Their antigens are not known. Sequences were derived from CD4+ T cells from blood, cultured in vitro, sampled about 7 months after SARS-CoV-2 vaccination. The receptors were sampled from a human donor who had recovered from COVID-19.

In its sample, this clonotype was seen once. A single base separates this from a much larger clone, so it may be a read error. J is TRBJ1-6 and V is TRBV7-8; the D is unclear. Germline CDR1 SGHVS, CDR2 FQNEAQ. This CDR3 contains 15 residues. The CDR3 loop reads CANSLEGPSYSPLHF. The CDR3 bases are TGTGCCAACAGCTTAGAAGGCCCGTCGTACTCACCCCTCCACTTT.

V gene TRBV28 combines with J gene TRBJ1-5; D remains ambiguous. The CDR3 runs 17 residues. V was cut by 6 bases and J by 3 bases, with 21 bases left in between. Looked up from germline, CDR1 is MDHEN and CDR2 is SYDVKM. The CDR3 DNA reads TGTGCCAGCAGCTCCCCCTTGGGCAGCGGAGTCAATCAGCCCCAGCATTTT. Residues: CASSSPLGSGVNQPQHF.

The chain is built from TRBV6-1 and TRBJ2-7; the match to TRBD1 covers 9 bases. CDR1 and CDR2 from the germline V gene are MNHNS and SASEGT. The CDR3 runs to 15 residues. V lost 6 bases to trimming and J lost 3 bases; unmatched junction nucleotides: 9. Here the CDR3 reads CASSHPGQGNYEQYF. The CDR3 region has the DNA TGTGCCAGCAGCCATCCGGGACAGGGAAACTACGAGCAGTACTTC.

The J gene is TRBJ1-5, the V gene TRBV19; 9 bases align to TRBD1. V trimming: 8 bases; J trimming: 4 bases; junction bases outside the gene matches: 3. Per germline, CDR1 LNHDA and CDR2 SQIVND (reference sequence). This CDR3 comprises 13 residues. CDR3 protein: CASEGQGNQPQHF. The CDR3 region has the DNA TGTGCCAGTGAAGGACAGGGGAATCAGCCCCAGCATTTT.

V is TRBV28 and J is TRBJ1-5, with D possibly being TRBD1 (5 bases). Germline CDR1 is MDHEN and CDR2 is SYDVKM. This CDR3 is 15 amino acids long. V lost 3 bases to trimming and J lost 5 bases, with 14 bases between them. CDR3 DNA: TGTGCCAGCAGTTTCGGGGCAGTTCCCCATCAGCCCCAGCATTTT. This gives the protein CASSFGAVPHQPQHF. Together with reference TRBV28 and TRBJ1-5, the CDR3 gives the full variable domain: DVKVTQSSRYLVKRTGEKVFLECVQDMDHENMFWYRQDPGLGLRLIYFSYDVKMKEKGDIPEGYSVSREKKERFSLILESASTNQTSMYLCASSFGAVPHQPQHFGDGTRLSIL.

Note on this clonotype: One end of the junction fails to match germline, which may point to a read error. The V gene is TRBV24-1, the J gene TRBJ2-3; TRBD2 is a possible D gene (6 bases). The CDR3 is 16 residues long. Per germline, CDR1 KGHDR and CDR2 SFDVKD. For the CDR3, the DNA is TGTGCCAGCAGTCCGAGGACGGGGGAGGACACAGATACGCAGTATTTT. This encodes CASSPRTGEDTDTQYF.

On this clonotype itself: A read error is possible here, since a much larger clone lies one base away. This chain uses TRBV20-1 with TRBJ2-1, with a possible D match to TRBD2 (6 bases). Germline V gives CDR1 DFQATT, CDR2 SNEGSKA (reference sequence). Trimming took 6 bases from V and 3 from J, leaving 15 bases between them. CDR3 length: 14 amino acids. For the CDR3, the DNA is TGCAGTGCCGTCAGACTAGTGTACTACAATGAGCAGTTCTTC. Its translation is CSAVRLVYYNEQFF.

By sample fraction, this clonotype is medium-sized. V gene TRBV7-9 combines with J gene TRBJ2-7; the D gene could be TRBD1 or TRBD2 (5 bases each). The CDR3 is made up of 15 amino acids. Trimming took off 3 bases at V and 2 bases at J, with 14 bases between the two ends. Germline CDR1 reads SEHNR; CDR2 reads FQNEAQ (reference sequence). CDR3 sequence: CASSLVGRGTYEQYF. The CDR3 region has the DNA TGTGCCAGCAGCTTGGTGGGACGAGGAACCTACGAGCAGTACTTC.

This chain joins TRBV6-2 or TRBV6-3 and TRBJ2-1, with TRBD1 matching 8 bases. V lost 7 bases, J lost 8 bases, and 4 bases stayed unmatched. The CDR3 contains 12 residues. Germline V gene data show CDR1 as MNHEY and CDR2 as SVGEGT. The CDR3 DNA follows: TGTGCCAGCATGCAGGGGGCCTATGAGCAGTTCTTC. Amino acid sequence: CASMQGAYEQFF.